The 20 T cell receptor beta chains reported below all come from one sample, sequenced in a study of cytomegalovirus exposure and HLA in healthy donors. The PCR employed 60 Vbeta primers together with 13 Jbeta primers. Assay used: immunoSEQ multiplex PCR; TCRdb lists only in-frame clones, some missing. The table shows about 110,000 clones, with about two thirds occurring only once. Sequencing was performed on PBMCs. The receptors shown here come from an older woman in good health and CMV-seropositive.

This clone was detected only once. The V and J genes are TRBV6-1 and TRBJ2-7; 12 bases agree with TRBD2. With 5 bases clipped from V and 5 bases from J, the junction kept 7 bases outside the gene matches. Per germline, CDR1 MNHNS and CDR2 SASEGT. The CDR3 spans 15 residues. The CDR3 DNA follows: TGTGCCAGCAGTCCCGGGACTAGCGGGCTTAACGAGCAGTACTTC. It codes for CASSPGTSGLNEQYF.

This clone was detected a few times. The genes are TRBV10-3 and TRBJ2-2, with TRBD2 identical over 7 bases. The CDR3 sequence is 14 residues long. Germline trimming cut 8 bases from V and 1 base from J; bases unmatched to any gene: 4. Germline-derived CDR1 and CDR2 are ENHRY and SYGVKD. CDR3 DNA sequence: TGTGCCATCTATCGGGGGGAGAACACCGGGGAGCTGTTTTTT. Translating it yields CAIYRGENTGELFF.

The chain combines TRBV30 with TRBJ2-3, with D maybe TRBD1 (6 bases). V lost 0 bases to trimming and J lost 5 bases, with 9 bases between them. Looked up from germline, CDR1 is GTSNPN and CDR2 is SVGIG (reference sequence). The CDR3 consists of 13 residues. The CDR3: CAWSVQGVDTQYF. In nucleotides, the CDR3 is TGTGCCTGGAGTGTACAGGGAGTAGATACGCAGTATTTT.

The table lists this clone with a count of one. V and J are TRBV2 and TRBJ2-2; a possible D gene is TRBD2 (6 bases). CDR3 length equals 15 residues. Trimming stripped 4 bases from V and 1 base from J, with 10 bases between. Germline V lookup: CDR1 SNHLY, CDR2 FYNNEI. The CDR3 DNA sequence: TGTGCCAGCAGTGTTATGCGGGGGAACACCGGGGAGCTGTTTTTT. Translating it yields CASSVMRGNTGELFF.

The gene calls are TRBV7-2 and TRBJ2-7; a possible D gene is TRBD1 (6 bases). The germline V gene has CDR1 SGHTA and CDR2 FQGNSA. This CDR3 is built from 12 residues. V lost 1 base and J lost 9, with 10 bases in between. CDR3 nucleotide sequence: TGTGCCAGCAGCTTAGACCTAGGGGGGCAGTACTTC. Residues: CASSLDLGGQYF.

The chain has TRBV6-5 and TRBJ1-5; D is possibly TRBD1 (6 bases). V shed 5 bases and J shed 0 bases, with 11 bases lying between them. The CDR3 extends over 15 amino acids. The V gene's germline CDR1 is MNHEY and CDR2 SVGAGI. This CDR3 is CASSRTGYSNQPQHF. The CDR3 coding sequence is TGTGCCAGCAGTAGAACAGGGTATAGCAATCAGCCCCAGCATTTT.

This chain joins TRBV20-1 and TRBJ2-5; D possibly corresponds to TRBD2 (6 bases). Per germline, CDR1 DFQATT and CDR2 SNEGSKA (reference sequence). This CDR3 is 11 amino acids long. V dropped 6 bases and J dropped 5 bases, with 10 bases sitting between them. The CDR3 here is CSAGGPETQYF. CDR3 in DNA: TGCAGTGCCGGGGGTCCCGAGACCCAGTACTTC.

This chain connects TRBV29-1 to TRBJ2-2; D perhaps matches TRBD1 (5 bases). The CDR3 extends over 13 amino acids. Germline CDR1 reads SQVTM; CDR2 reads ANQGSEA. The V end lost 3 bases, the J end lost 1 base, and 6 bases lay between the germline ends. The DNA of the CDR3 is TGCAGCGTTGACAGGGAGAACACCGGGGAGCTGTTTTTT. Its translation is CSVDRENTGELFF.

V is TRBV21-1 and J is TRBJ2-7; TRBD1 is the table's D call, not checked against the DNA. TRBV21-1 is described as a pseudogene. This CDR3 has 13 amino acids. The CDR3 reads CASTGQGAYEQYF. Written as DNA, the CDR3 is TGTGCCAGCACTGGACAGGGGGCCTACGAGCAGTACTTC.

V is TRBV10-2 and J is TRBJ2-1, with unresolved D. The V gene's germline CDR1 is WSHSY and CDR2 SAAADI. The CDR3 length is 13 residues. The ends were cut back, 10 bases at V and 6 bases at J, with 16 bases in the middle. The CDR3 DNA follows: TGCGCCACCCGGGTTATGGGTTCCAATGAGCAGTTCTTC. Translated, it gives CATRVMGSNEQFF.

The V and J genes are TRBV29-1 and TRBJ1-1; D is uncertain. The germline V and J ends were trimmed by 4 bases and 0 bases, with 15 bases remaining between them. Germline CDR1 reads SQVTM; CDR2 reads ANQGSEA. The CDR3 is made up of 15 amino acids. The CDR3 coding sequence is TGCAGCGTTGTACCGTCGGCGGGCATGAACACTGAAGCTTTCTTT. It is translated as CSVVPSAGMNTEAFF. Full variable domain (outside the CDR3, taken from reference TRBV29-1 and TRBJ1-1): SAVISQKPSRDICQRGTSLTIQCQVDSQVTMMFWYRQQPGQSLTLIATANQGSEATYESGFVIDKFPISRPNLTFSTLTVSNMSPEDSSIYLCSVVPSAGMNTEAFFGQGTRLTVV.

V usage is TRBV5-1 and J usage is TRBJ2-2; the match to TRBD1 covers 8 bases. Trimming cost V 4 bases and J 1 base; bases outside gene matches: 3. Per germline, CDR1 SGHRS and CDR2 YFSETQ. The CDR3 has 15 residues. CDR3 sequence reads: CASSTGQVNTGELFF. The CDR3 nucleotides read TGCGCCAGCAGCACGGGACAGGTGAACACCGGGGAGCTGTTTTTT.

This clone was observed a handful of times. The V and J genes are TRBV30 and TRBJ1-2; D is uncertain. Germline CDR1 reads GTSNPN; CDR2 reads SVGIG (reference sequence). Trimming took 0 bases from V and 8 from J, leaving 10 bases between them. CDR3 size: 12 residues. The CDR3 bases are TGTGCCTGGAGTGTAACTTTCGGGGGCTACACCTTC. It yields the protein CAWSVTFGGYTF.

The chain links TRBV6-5 to TRBJ1-2; the D gene is possibly TRBD1 (5 bases). The ends were cut back, 2 bases at V and 9 bases at J, with 16 bases in the middle. CDR3 size: 14 residues. Germline V gene lookup returns CDR1 MNHEY and CDR2 SVGAGI. In nucleotides, the CDR3 is TGTGCCAGCAGTTACATTGGGGGGGTATCTAGCTACACCTTC. As protein: CASSYIGGVSSYTF.

This clone was counted once. The J gene is TRBJ1-6, the V gene TRBV2; 8 bases line up with TRBD1. CDR3 size: 14 residues. V lost 5 bases to trimming and J lost 8 bases; unmatched junction nucleotides: 5. The germline V gene has CDR1 SNHLY and CDR2 FYNNEI. The CDR3 spells CASSSQGADSPLHF. The DNA of the CDR3 is TGTGCCAGCAGTAGTCAGGGGGCTGATTCACCCCTCCACTTT. The full variable domain, with the rest looked up from reference TRBV2 and TRBJ1-6, is EPEVTQTPSHQVTQMGQEVILRCVPISNHLYFYWYRQILGQKVEFLVSFYNNEISEKSEIFDDQFSVERPDGSNFTLKIRSTKLEDSAMYFCASSSQGADSPLHFGNGTRLTVT.

This clone has just one count. This CDR3 is also generated by other DNA sequences in the sample. The gene calls are TRBV30 and TRBJ2-7; the D gene is possibly TRBD1 (6 bases). Germline CDR1 reads GTSNPN; CDR2 reads SVGIG (reference sequence). This CDR3 region has 12 residues. V lost 0 bases and J 3 bases, leaving 6 bases between the germline ends. The CDR3 DNA sequence: TGTGCCTGGAGTGTAGGGGGCTACGAGCAGTACTTC. Amino acids: CAWSVGGYEQYF. Full variable domain (outside the CDR3, taken from reference TRBV30 and TRBJ2-7): SQTIHQWPATLVQPVGSPLSLECTVEGTSNPNLYWYRQAAGRGLQLLFYSVGIGQISSEVPQNLSASRPQDRQFILSSKKLLLSDSGFYLCAWSVGGYEQYFGPGTRLTVT.

Here the CDR3 DNA reads TGTGCCAGTAGTGGAAGACAGGGCTCTGGATCACCCCTCCACTTT. Translated, it gives CASSGRQGSGSPLHF. This chain connects TRBV19 to TRBJ1-6; 7 bases agree with TRBD1. The CDR3 spans 15 residues. Losses at the gene ends were 5 bases for V and 10 bases for J; bases not matched to a gene: 11. Germline CDR1 reads LNHDA; CDR2 reads SQIVND (reference sequence).

The chain has TRBV2 and TRBJ2-5; D possibly corresponds to TRBD1 (6 bases). The germline V gene encodes CDR1 SNHLY and CDR2 FYNNEI. The CDR3 has 14 residues. The V and J ends lost 7 bases and 5 bases respectively, with 17 bases between them. The CDR3 DNA reads TGTGCCAGCACCGGACCGGCAGGGGATGAGACCCAGTACTTC. Protein sequence: CASTGPAGDETQYF.

The chain links TRBV5-1 to TRBJ2-5; 8 positions match TRBD2. This CDR3 comprises 14 residues. Germline V CDR1 and CDR2: SGHRS, YFSETQ. J lost 5 bases, V lost 4 bases, and 7 bases had no gene match. CDR3 region: CASSVGLAAETQYF. CDR3 nucleotide sequence: TGCGCCAGCAGCGTAGGACTAGCAGCGGAGACCCAGTACTTC.

V gene TRBV5-4 combines with J gene TRBJ2-1; TRBD2 agrees at 8 bases. V dropped 4 bases and J dropped 4; count of bases not matched to a gene: 4. Germline V gene sequence: CDR1 SGHNT, CDR2 YYREEE (reference sequence). CDR3 size: 14 residues. The CDR3: CASSPGGPYNEQFF. CDR3 nucleotides: TGTGCCAGCAGCCCGGGGGGGCCTTACAATGAGCAGTTCTTC. Complete variable domain (other parts from reference TRBV5-4 and TRBJ2-1): ETGVTQSPTHLIKTRGQQVTLRCSSQSGHNTVSWYQQALGQGPQFIFQYYREEENGRGNFPPRFSGLQFPNYSSELNVNALELDDSALYLCASSPGGPYNEQFFGPGTRLTVL.